Shown below are 30 T cell receptor beta chains from a single sample sequenced in a study of Ad26.COV2.S vaccination and SARS-CoV-2 variants. The protocol was immunoSEQ multiplex PCR, while the TCRdb copy is restricted to in-frame clones and leaves out a portion. Seen here are approximately 340,000 clones, around 84% observed once, and the top ten hold 2.5% to 3.5%. As for treatment: roughly 20 received Ad26.COV2.S at low or high dose, single or two shots; about 5 received placebo; per-sample allocation not given. On day 63 after the first injection, vaccine and placebo recipients gave samples. The sequencing here drew on peripheral blood, taken in a trial of Ad26.COV2.S vaccine versus placebo. These receptors all come from a person between 18 and 65 years old who received the Ad26.COV2.S COVID-19 vaccine or a placebo.

The chain employs TRBV21-1 and TRBJ1-6; the table gives TRBD1 as D, unverified against the DNA. TRBV21-1 is designated a pseudogene. The CDR3 runs 16 residues. The CDR3 reads CASSIRQGGLSSPLHF. In DNA form, the CDR3 reads TGTGCCAGCAGCATCCGACAGGGAGGCCTGAGTTCACCCCTCCACTTT.

The rearrangement links TRBV23-1 to TRBJ1-6, with 8 bases lining up with TRBD1. TRBV23-1 is an ORF for which the function is uncertain. Losses at the gene ends were 6 bases for V and 9 bases for J; bases not matched to a gene: 13. The CDR3 runs 16 residues. DNA for the CDR3: TGCGCCAGCAGACCCCGGGTGAGACAGGGGAGTTCACCCCTCCACTTT. Translated, it gives CASRPRVRQGSSPLHF.

The chain is built from TRBV7-2 and TRBJ1-6, with TRBD1 matching over 8 bases. V gave up 5 bases and J gave up 14 bases; unmatched junction bases: 11. Germline V gene sequence: CDR1 SGHTA, CDR2 FQGNSA. The length of the CDR3 is 14 residues. CDR3 in DNA: TGTGCCAGCAGCCGGACAGGGTCATTGAGGGCCCTCCACTTT. Translated, it gives CASSRTGSLRALHF. The variable domain in full, with the rest retrieved from reference TRBV7-2 and TRBJ1-6, is GAGVSQSPSNKVTEKGKDVELRCDPISGHTALYWYRQSLGQGLEFLIYFQGNSAPDKSGLPSDRFSAERTGGSVSTLTIQRTQQEDSAVYLCASSRTGSLRALHFGNGTRLTVT.

V gene TRBV15 combines with J gene TRBJ2-3; perhaps TRBD2 as D (5 bases). The CDR3 contains 15 residues. CDR1 and CDR2 (germline): LNHNV, YYDKDF (reference sequence). Trimming stripped 0 bases from V and 0 bases from J, with 7 bases between. The CDR3 coding sequence is TGTGCCACCAGCAGAGATAGGAGGAGCACAGATACGCAGTATTTT. It codes for CATSRDRRSTDTQYF.

The chain links TRBV6-1 to TRBJ2-5; no definite D call. The CDR3 extends over 12 amino acids. Trimming took 3 bases from V and 9 from J, leaving 11 bases between them. Germline V gene data show CDR1 as MNHNS and CDR2 as SASEGT. CDR3 DNA: TGTGCCAGCAGTGAGTCCGGTAGAGCCCAGTACTTC. Its protein is CASSESGRAQYF.

This clone was recorded once. V is TRBV25-1 and J is TRBJ2-2; TRBD1 aligns across 12 bases. Germline assignment: CDR1 MGHDK and CDR2 SYGVNS. V was clipped by 3 bases and J by 6 bases; unmatched bases: 8. This CDR3 spans 17 amino acids. CDR3: CASSDFPGTGGSGELFF. The CDR3 region has the DNA TGTGCCAGCAGTGATTTTCCCGGGACAGGGGGCTCCGGGGAGCTGTTTTTT.

The rearrangement joins TRBV7-8 to TRBJ2-7, with D unresolved. Looked up from germline, CDR1 is SGHVS and CDR2 is FQNEAQ. This CDR3 region has 14 residues. The V end lost 0 bases, the J end lost 4 bases, and 10 bases lay between the germline ends. Here the CDR3 reads CASSLALFFYEQYF. DNA of the CDR3: TGTGCCAGCAGCTTAGCGCTGTTTTTTTACGAGCAGTACTTC. Combining the CDR3 with reference TRBV7-8 and TRBJ2-7 gives the whole variable domain GAGVSQSPRYKVAKRGQDVALRCDPISGHVSLFWYQQALGQGPEFLTYFQNEAQLDKSGLPSDRFFAERPEGSVSTLKIQRTQQEDSAVYLCASSLALFFYEQYFGPGTRLTVT.

This chain links TRBV6-4 with TRBJ1-6; D perhaps matches TRBD1 (6 bases). CDR1 MRHNA and CDR2 SNTAGT come from the germline V gene. CDR3 length: 15 amino acids. Trimming pared 7 bases from V and 7 bases from J, leaving 17 bases between. In nucleotides, the CDR3 is TGTGCCAGCATACTCCCCACAGGGTCGAATTCACCCCTCCACTTT. Protein: CASILPTGSNSPLHF.

The chain recombines TRBV7-9 with TRBJ2-5; D is perhaps TRBD1 (6 bases). Trimming removed 3 bases at V and 4 bases at J, with 18 bases between. Germline lookup yields CDR1 SEHNR and CDR2 FQNEAQ (reference sequence). CDR3 length: 16 residues. The CDR3 is CASSLGIGTGRETQYF. CDR3 sequence (DNA): TGTGCCAGCAGCTTGGGGATTGGTACAGGGCGAGAGACCCAGTACTTC.

This chain links TRBV19 with TRBJ2-7; 7 bases are shared with TRBD2. The CDR3 runs 15 residues. Looked up from germline, CDR1 is LNHDA and CDR2 is SQIVND (reference sequence). Trimming cost V 1 base and J 2 bases; bases outside gene matches: 5. CDR3 bases: TGTGCCAGTAGTATAGGTAGCGGGCTTACCTACGAGCAGTACTTC. Translation gives CASSIGSGLTYEQYF.

This clone has a count of ten or more. The gene calls are TRBV15 and TRBJ1-2, with 10 bases matching TRBD1. This CDR3 contains 15 residues. Germline loops: CDR1 LNHNV, CDR2 YYDKDF (reference sequence). V dropped 3 bases and J dropped 4; count of bases not matched to a gene: 5. The CDR3 protein is CATSSPGTGAYGYTF. CDR3 sequence (DNA): TGTGCCACCAGCAGTCCCGGGACAGGGGCCTATGGCTACACCTTC.

The chain uses TRBV19 and TRBJ1-5; D gene ambiguous. V lost 3 bases to trimming and J lost 1 base, with 10 bases between them. The V gene's germline CDR1 is LNHDA and CDR2 SQIVND (reference sequence). The CDR3 is 15 amino acids. The CDR3, as DNA: TGTGCCAGTAGTATCTCAGGTCCGAGCAATCAGCCCCAGCATTTT. Encoded protein: CASSISGPSNQPQHF.

Only one count was recorded for this clone. The J gene is TRBJ2-5, the V gene TRBV7-8; possible D gene TRBD2, 5 bases. Trimming took 0 bases from V and 4 from J, leaving 9 bases between them. Germline V gene sequence: CDR1 SGHVS, CDR2 FQNEAQ. The CDR3 spans 14 residues. This chain's CDR3 is CASSLAVALETQYF. CDR3 DNA: TGTGCCAGCAGCTTAGCTGTAGCGTTAGAGACCCAGTACTTC.

This chain connects TRBV19 to TRBJ1-1; possibly TRBD1 for D (6 bases). Looked up from germline, CDR1 is LNHDA and CDR2 is SQIVND (reference sequence). Trimming left V 7 bases short and J 4 bases short, with 13 bases between. This CDR3 is built from 13 residues. DNA for the CDR3: TGTGCCAGTACTCGAAGGGGGGTCACTGAAGCTTTCTTT. Translated, it gives CASTRRGVTEAFF. Based on the CDR3 plus reference TRBV19 and TRBJ1-1, the full variable domain is DGGITQSPKYLFRKEGQNVTLSCEQNLNHDAMYWYRQDPGQGLRLIYYSQIVNDFQKGDIAEGYSVSREKKESFPLTVTSAQKNPTAFYLCASTRRGVTEAFFGQGTRLTVV.

The chain is built from TRBV11-2 and TRBJ2-4, with unresolved D. The germline CDR1 and CDR2 sequences are SGHAT and FQNNGV. The CDR3 is 14 residues long. V lost 0 bases and J lost 6, with 9 bases in between. CDR3: CASSLDPDINIQYF. The CDR3 DNA reads TGTGCCAGCAGCTTAGATCCTGACATAAACATTCAGTACTTC.

The chain uses TRBV6-1 and TRBJ1-3, with TRBD1 matching over 8 bases. Per the germline V gene, CDR1 is MNHNS and CDR2 is SASEGT. The length of the CDR3 is 16 residues. After removal of 4 bases from V and 4 bases from J, the junction contained 9 bases not matched to a gene. The CDR3 sequence is CASSVHQGAAGNTIYF. CDR3 in DNA: TGTGCCAGCAGTGTGCATCAGGGGGCGGCCGGAAACACCATATATTTT.

This chain connects TRBV7-2 to TRBJ2-5, with no clear D. Deletions cut 1 base from V and 2 bases from J, with 14 bases between. This CDR3 is built from 16 residues. The germline V gene encodes CDR1 SGHTA and CDR2 FQGNSA. CDR3 sequence reads: CASSLGIYPQQETQYF. The CDR3 DNA sequence: TGTGCCAGCAGCTTAGGGATTTACCCTCAACAAGAGACCCAGTACTTC.

The gene calls are TRBV6-2 or TRBV6-3 and TRBJ1-4; D is unresolved. Germline CDR1 and CDR2: MNHEY and SVGEGT. Between the trimmed V and J ends, which lost 0 bases and 8 bases, there was a span of 13 bases. The CDR3 extends over 15 amino acids. CDR3 nucleotides: TGTGCCAGCAGTTACTCCGCCTTCCCGGGGGAAAAACTGTTTTTT. Protein: CASSYSAFPGEKLFF.

The V and J genes are TRBV7-9 and TRBJ2-7; D is perhaps TRBD1 (6 bases). Germline CDR1 is SEHNR and CDR2 is FQNEAQ (reference sequence). The CDR3 consists of 13 residues. V was cut by 3 bases and J by 1 base, with 7 bases left in between. This chain's CDR3 is CASSFRGSYEQYF. CDR3 bases: TGTGCCAGCAGCTTTAGGGGGTCCTACGAGCAGTACTTC.

This clone was observed a single time. Additional DNA sequences in this sample encode the identical CDR3. The genes are TRBV9 and TRBJ2-7; D not resolved. The CDR3 covers 13 residues. Trimming left V 0 bases short and J 1 base short, with 5 bases between. CDR1 is SGDLS, CDR2 YYNGEE, per germline. The CDR3 here is CASSVGTSYEQYF. The CDR3 DNA follows: TGTGCCAGCAGCGTAGGTACTTCCTACGAGCAGTACTTC.

The genes are TRBV11-2 and TRBJ2-7, with 11 bases that match TRBD1. Germline V lookup: CDR1 SGHAT, CDR2 FQNNGV. The J segment lost 7 bases and the V segment lost 0 bases, leaving 11 bases of the junction unmatched. The CDR3 sequence is 17 residues long. This CDR3 is CASSLEAGQGALGEQYF. For the CDR3, the DNA is TGTGCCAGCAGCTTAGAGGCTGGACAGGGGGCTTTAGGTGAGCAGTACTTC.

The chain is built from TRBV27 and TRBJ2-2; D gene unclear. With 4 bases removed from V and 4 bases from J, the gap between germline ends came to 16 bases. Germline CDR1 is MNHEY and CDR2 is SMNVEV (reference sequence). The CDR3 is 16 residues long. The CDR3 DNA reads TGTGCCAGCAGTTCGAAACATCCTCGTACCACCGGGGAGCTGTTTTTT. This gives the protein CASSSKHPRTTGELFF.

V gene TRBV2 combines with J gene TRBJ1-2; D not certain. The CDR3 has 11 residues. The V end was cut by 1 base, the J end by 12 bases, with 9 bases between. The germline CDR1 and CDR2 sequences are SNHLY and FYNNEI. CDR3 nucleotides: TGTGCCAGCAGTGAAGTCCTTCGGGACACCTTC. The encoded protein is CASSEVLRDTF.

The chain links TRBV15 to TRBJ2-7; no clear D. The V and J ends lost 3 bases and 0 bases respectively, with 6 bases between them. The CDR3 spans 13 residues. From germline, CDR1 is LNHNV and CDR2 YYDKDF (reference sequence). CDR3 nucleotides: TGTGCCACCAGCAGGCAGAGCTCCTACGAGCAGTACTTC. It specifies CATSRQSSYEQYF.

The CDR3 loop reads CASSQLLNTEAFF. The CDR3 DNA follows: TGTGCCAGCAGCCAACTACTGAACACTGAAGCTTTCTTT. The V call is TRBV6-5, the J call TRBJ1-1; D gene unclear. In germline, CDR1 is MNHEY, CDR2 SVGAGI. Trimming stripped 6 bases from V and 0 bases from J, with 8 bases between. There are 13 residues in the CDR3.

This chain connects TRBV28 to TRBJ1-6, with TRBD1 as a possible D gene (6 bases). CDR1 and CDR2 from the germline V gene are MDHEN and SYDVKM. The length of the CDR3 is 17 residues. The ends were cut back, 5 bases at V and 0 bases at J, with 14 bases in the middle. CDR3 nucleotide sequence: TGTGCCAGCAGTGGAGGGGGAGGGAGCTCCTATAATTCACCCCTCCACTTT. Its protein is CASSGGGGSSYNSPLHF.

In its sample, this clone was seen once. The rearrangement joins TRBV3-1 (or the pseudogene TRBV3-2) to TRBJ2-3; possible D gene TRBD1, 6 bases. With 1 base removed from V and 7 bases from J, the gap between germline ends came to 9 bases. The germline gives CDR1 LGHDT, CDR2 YNNKEL (reference sequence). The CDR3 consists of 13 residues. The CDR3 sequence: CASSQVGANTQYF. CDR3 coding DNA: TGTGCCAGCAGCCAAGTGGGGGCAAATACGCAGTATTTT.

The count of this clone is one. The rearrangement uses TRBV4-1 and TRBJ2-7; D tentatively reads TRBD1 or TRBD2 (5 bases each). Per the germline V gene, CDR1 is MGHRA and CDR2 is YSYEKL. The length of the CDR3 is 13 residues. V was trimmed by 1 base and J by 5 bases, leaving 9 bases between them. In nucleotides, the CDR3 is TGCGCCAGCAGCCAAGTCGGGGCCCACGAGCAGTACTTC. Amino acids: CASSQVGAHEQYF.

This clone was observed a handful of times. This sequence joins TRBV9 and TRBJ2-2; TRBD2 matches at 10 bases. Germline values: CDR1 SGDLS, CDR2 YYNGEE. The CDR3 totals 16 residues. V shed 4 bases, J shed 1 base, and the junction held 4 bases outside the gene matches. This chain's CDR3 is CASSTRLAGNTGELFF. In DNA, the CDR3 is TGTGCCAGCAGCACCCGACTAGCGGGGAACACCGGGGAGCTGTTTTTT.

This chain connects TRBV6-1 to TRBJ1-6; D is perhaps TRBD1 (5 bases). CDR3 length equals 18 residues. V lost 4 bases, J lost 1 base, and 17 bases lay in between. Per the germline V gene, CDR1 is MNHNS and CDR2 is SASEGT. CDR3 DNA sequence: TGTGCCAGCAGTGGGAGAGGGCGGCAGGGTTCCTATAATTCACCCCTCCACTTT. Translation gives CASSGRGRQGSYNSPLHF.